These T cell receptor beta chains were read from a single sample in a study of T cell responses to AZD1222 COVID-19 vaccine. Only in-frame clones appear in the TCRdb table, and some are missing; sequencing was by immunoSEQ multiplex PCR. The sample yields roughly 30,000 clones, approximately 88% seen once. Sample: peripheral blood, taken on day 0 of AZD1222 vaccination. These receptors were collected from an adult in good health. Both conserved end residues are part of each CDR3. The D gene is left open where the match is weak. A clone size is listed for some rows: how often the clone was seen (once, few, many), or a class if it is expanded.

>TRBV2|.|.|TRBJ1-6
TGTGCCAGCAGTGAAGGACTCTGGGAGAATTCACCCCTCCACTTT
CASSEGLWENSPLHF
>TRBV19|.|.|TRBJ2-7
TGTGCCAGTAGTATACGAGGGGGGCCCTACGAGCAGTACTTC
CASSIRGGPYEQYF
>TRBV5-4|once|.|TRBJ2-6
TGTGCCAGCAGTTTCGTGGCGGGATCTGGGGCCAACGTCCTGACTTTC
CASSFVAGSGANVLTF
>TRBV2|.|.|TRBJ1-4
TGTGCCAGCAGTGAACTCGATGTTTGGGCAACTAATGAAAAACTGTTTTTT
CASSELDVWATNEKLFF
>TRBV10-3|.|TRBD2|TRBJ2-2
TGTGCCATCAAGCCCGGGACGGGGACTAGCGGGAACCAAAACACCGGGGAGCTGTTTTTT
CAIKPGTGTSGNQNTGELFF
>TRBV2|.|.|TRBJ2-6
TGTGCCAGCAGTGAAGAGGGCGCACGTGGGGCCAACGTCCTGACTTTC
CASSEEGARGANVLTF
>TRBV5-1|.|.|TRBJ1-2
TGCGCCAGCAGCTTGGACCCAGGGCTGGACTATGGCTACACCTTC
CASSLDPGLDYGYTF
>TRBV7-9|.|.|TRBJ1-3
TGTGCCAGCAAGAAGGTCGGAGGAAACACCATATATTTT
CASKKVGGNTIYF
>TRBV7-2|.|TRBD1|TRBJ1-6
TGTGCCAGCAGCTTCAACGGACAGGGTGCTTACTCACCCCTCCACTTT
CASSFNGQGAYSPLHF
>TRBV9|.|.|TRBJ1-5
TGTGCCAGCAGCGTAGGACAGAATAGCAATCAGCCCCAGCATTTT
CASSVGQNSNQPQHF
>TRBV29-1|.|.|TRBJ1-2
TGCAGCGCCTGGAAGGTAACTAACTATGGCTACACCTTC
CSAWKVTNYGYTF
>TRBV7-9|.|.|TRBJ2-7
TGTGCCAGCAGCCCACACCCGAGCTCCTACGAGCAGTACTTC
CASSPHPSSYEQYF
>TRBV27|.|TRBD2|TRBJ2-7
TGTGCCAGCAGTTCGGGACTAGCGGGAGTAACCTACGAGCAGTACTTC
CASSSGLAGVTYEQYF
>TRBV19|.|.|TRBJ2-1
TGTGCCAGTAGTATGGGGGCAGCGGGATCCTACAATGAGCAGTTCTTC
CASSMGAAGSYNEQFF
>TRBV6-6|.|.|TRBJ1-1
TGTGCCAGCAGTTCCGGGGACCCCGAAGCTTTCTTT
CASSSGDPEAFF
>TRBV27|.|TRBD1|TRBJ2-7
TGTGCCAGCAGTACTCCGGGACAGGAGATCTACTTC
CASSTPGQEIYF
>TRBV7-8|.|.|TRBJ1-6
TGTGCCAGCAGCTTTTACAGGGATTCACCCCTCCACTTT
CASSFYRDSPLHF
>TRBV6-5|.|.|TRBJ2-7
TGTGCCAGCAGGGGGATTGGGCAGTACTTC
CASRGIGQYF
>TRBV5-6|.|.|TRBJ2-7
TGTGCCAGCAGCCAAACTATCACTAGCGAGCAGTACTTC
CASSQTITSEQYF
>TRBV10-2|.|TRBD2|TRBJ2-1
TGCGCCAGCAGGCTAGCGGGAGGAACTATCTACAATGAGCAGTTCTTC
CASRLAGGTIYNEQFF
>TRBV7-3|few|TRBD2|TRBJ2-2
TGTGCCAGCAGCTTAAAAGGGGGACTAGCGGTTAACACCGGGGAGCTGTTTTTT
CASSLKGGLAVNTGELFF
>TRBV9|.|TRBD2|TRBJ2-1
TGTGCCAGCAGCGTAAGAGGTAGCGGGTACAATGAGCAGTTCTTC
CASSVRGSGYNEQFF
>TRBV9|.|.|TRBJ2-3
TGTGCCAGCACCCCTGGGCTAAACACAGATACGCAGTATTTT
CASTPGLNTDTQYF
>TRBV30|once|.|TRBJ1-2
TGTGCCTGGAGTGTAGGAACGGGGGCAGGCTATGGCTACACCTTC
CAWSVGTGAGYGYTF
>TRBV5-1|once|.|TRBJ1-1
TGCGCCAGCAGCTTGGAAGCGCCCAAGAGTAAGGAAGCTTTCTTT
CASSLEAPKSKEAFF
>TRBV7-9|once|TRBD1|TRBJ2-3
TGTGCCAGCAGCAATACGGGCGGGACAGGGGACGATACGCAGTATTTT
CASSNTGGTGDDTQYF
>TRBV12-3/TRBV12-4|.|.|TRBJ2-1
TGTGCCAGCAGTTTTATCAATGAGCAGTTCTTC
CASSFINEQFF
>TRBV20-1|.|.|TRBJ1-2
TGCAGTGCTAGAACTGGGTACGGCTACACCTTC
CSARTGYGYTF
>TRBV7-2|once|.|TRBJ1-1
TGTGCCAGCAGCTTTCGTCTCAACACTGAAGCTTTCTTT
CASSFRLNTEAFF
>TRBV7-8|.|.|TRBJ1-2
TGTGCCAGCAGCTTAGGAGGGTGGGGAGGATGGGCCTATGGCTACACCTTC
CASSLGGWGGWAYGYTF
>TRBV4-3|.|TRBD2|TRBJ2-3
TGCGCCAGCAGCCAAGACCGGGAGGTTATAGACGCAGATACGCAGTATTTT
CASSQDREVIDADTQYF
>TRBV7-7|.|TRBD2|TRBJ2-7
TGTGCTAGCAGCTTAGCGGGAGACTACGAGCAGTACTTC
CASSLAGDYEQYF
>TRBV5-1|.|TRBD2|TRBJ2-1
TGCGCCAGCGGGGCCGGGACTAGCGGGCTCGAGCAGTTCTTC
CASGAGTSGLEQFF
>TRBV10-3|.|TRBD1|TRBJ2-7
TGTGCCATCAGGGGACAGGAGAAGGCCTACGAGCAGTACTTC
CAIRGQEKAYEQYF
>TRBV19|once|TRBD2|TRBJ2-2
TGTGCCAGTAGTACCCTAGCGGGTCGCGGGGAGCTGTTTTTT
CASSTLAGRGELFF
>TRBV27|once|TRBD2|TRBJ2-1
TGTGCCAGCAGTTTACGCGGACTAGCGGGATACAATGAGCAGTTCTTC
CASSLRGLAGYNEQFF
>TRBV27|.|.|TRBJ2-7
TGTGCCAGCAGTTTCAAGGGGGAGTACGAGCAGTACTTC
CASSFKGEYEQYF
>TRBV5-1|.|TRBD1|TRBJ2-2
TGCGCCAGCAGCCCGGGGACAGCTAACACCGGGGAGCTGTTTTTT
CASSPGTANTGELFF
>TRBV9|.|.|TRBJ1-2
TGTGCCAGCAGCGGCCGGAACGGCTATGGCTACACCTTC
CASSGRNGYGYTF
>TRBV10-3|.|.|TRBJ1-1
TGTGCCATCAGTGAGTCGATACAGGGCGAGGACACTGAAGCTTTCTTT
CAISESIQGEDTEAFF
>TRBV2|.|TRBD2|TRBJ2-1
TGTGCCAGCAGTGAACCACTAGCGATCTCCTACAATGAGCAGTTCTTC
CASSEPLAISYNEQFF
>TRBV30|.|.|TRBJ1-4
TGTGCCTGGAGCCCCCCAGGGTTTAGGGGTGAAAAACTGTTTTTT
CAWSPPGFRGEKLFF
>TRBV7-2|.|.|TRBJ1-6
TGTGCCAGCAGCTTAGAAACGTATAATTCACCCCTCCACTTT
CASSLETYNSPLHF
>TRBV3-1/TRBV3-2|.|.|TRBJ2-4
TGTGCCAGCAGCCCTCCCGGGCTAAACATTCAGTACTTC
CASSPPGLNIQYF
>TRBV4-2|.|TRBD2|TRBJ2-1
TGTGCCAGCAGCCAAGAGGTAGCGGGGGGCCGACGAAAAAACAATGAGCAGTTCTTC
CASSQEVAGGRRKNNEQFF
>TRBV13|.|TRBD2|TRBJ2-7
TGTGCCAGCAGCACCAGACTAGCGGGGGGCTACGAGCAGTACTTC
CASSTRLAGGYEQYF
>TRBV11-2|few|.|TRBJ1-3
TGTGCCAGCTACAGCCTGAGCTCTGGAAACACCATATATTTT
CASYSLSSGNTIYF
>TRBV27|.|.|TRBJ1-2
TGTGCCAGCAGTTTACTTCCAGGGAACTATGGCTACACCTTC
CASSLLPGNYGYTF
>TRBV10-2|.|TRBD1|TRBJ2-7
TGCGCCAGCAGTGAGTCGGTAAAACAGGGGTTAGATTACGAGCAGTACTTC
CASSESVKQGLDYEQYF
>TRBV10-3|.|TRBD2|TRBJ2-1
TGTGCCATCAGACCGGGACTAGAGGGCTACAATGAGCAGTTCTTC
CAIRPGLEGYNEQFF
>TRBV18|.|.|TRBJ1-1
TGTGCCAGCTCACCGGGGCAGGGGAACACTGAAGCTTTCTTT
CASSPGQGNTEAFF
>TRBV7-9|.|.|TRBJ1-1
TGTGCCAGCAGCCACGTAAGGACTGGGAGACGTGCTTTCTTT
CASSHVRTGRRAFF
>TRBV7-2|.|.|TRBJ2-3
TGTGCCAGCAGCTTAGCAGACTTCTTCACAGATACGCAGTATTTT
CASSLADFFTDTQYF
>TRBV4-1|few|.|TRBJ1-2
TGCGCCAGCAGCCCTGGGAGTGGCTACACCTTC
CASSPGSGYTF
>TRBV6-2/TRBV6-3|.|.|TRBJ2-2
TGTGCCAGCAGTCACTCCCTTAGGGAGCTGTTTTTT
CASSHSLRELFF
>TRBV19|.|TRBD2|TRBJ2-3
TGTGCCAGTAGGACTAGCGGGAGCACAGATACGCAGTATTTT
CASRTSGSTDTQYF
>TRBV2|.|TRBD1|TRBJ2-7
TGTGCCAGCCGGGATACAGGGGCCTACGAGCAGTACTTC
CASRDTGAYEQYF